The 29 T cell receptor beta chains below were found in one sample sequenced in a study of glioma-infiltrating T cells after dendritic cell vaccination. TCRdb's table, derived via immunoSEQ multiplex PCR, lists solely in-frame clones and lacks some. The repertoire holds 85,000 to 95,000 clones, with 85% to 90% as singletons. The sequences come from blood, collected before dendritic cell vaccination. These receptors originate from a human donor with glioblastoma.

This chain connects TRBV19 to TRBJ2-1; no clear D gene. The CDR3 covers 15 residues. Germline-derived CDR1 and CDR2 are LNHDA and SQIVND (reference sequence). The ends were cut back, 3 bases at V and 2 bases at J, with 11 bases in the middle. The CDR3 loop reads CASSMGFLTYNEQFF. The CDR3 coding sequence is TGTGCCAGTAGTATGGGCTTCCTTACCTACAATGAGCAGTTCTTC.

The V gene is TRBV2, the J gene TRBJ2-7, with 10 bases fitting TRBD2. With V trimmed by 5 bases and J by 4 bases, 5 bases remained unmatched. CDR1 is SNHLY and CDR2 is FYNNEI in the germline V gene. This CDR3 region has 14 residues. CDR3 sequence: CASSLLAGGYEQYF. CDR3 DNA: TGTGCCAGCAGTTTGTTAGCGGGAGGTTACGAGCAGTACTTC.

This clone was recorded once. V is TRBV7-8 and J is TRBJ2-7; D is perhaps TRBD2 (5 bases). Trimming took 2 bases from V and 4 from J, leaving 15 bases between them. This CDR3 has 15 residues. Germline CDR1 is SGHVS and CDR2 is FQNEAQ. CDR3 sequence (DNA): TGTGCCAGCAGCTTATTGTCGGGGTTTGGGTACGAGCAGTACTTC. It specifies CASSLLSGFGYEQYF.

The V and J genes are TRBV7-9 and TRBJ1-6; the D gene is possibly TRBD1 (6 bases). Trimming cost V 8 bases and J 9 bases, with 20 bases left between them. The CDR3 is 15 residues long. Looked up from germline, CDR1 is SEHNR and CDR2 is FQNEAQ (reference sequence). CDR3 protein: CASYGFGTGSSPLHF. In nucleotides, the CDR3 is TGTGCCAGCTACGGGTTTGGAACAGGGTCTTCACCCCTCCACTTT.

The genes are TRBV27 and TRBJ1-1, with 8 bases identical to TRBD1. V lost 3 bases to trimming and J lost 0 bases; unmatched junction nucleotides: 12. Germline V gene sequence: CDR1 MNHEY, CDR2 SMNVEV (reference sequence). The CDR3 loop spans 18 amino acids. This chain's CDR3 is CASSFWSDREGLNTEAFF. Here the CDR3 DNA reads TGTGCCAGCAGTTTCTGGTCGGACAGGGAGGGTCTGAACACTGAAGCTTTCTTT.

The V call is TRBV6-5, the J call TRBJ1-2; the match to TRBD1 covers 10 bases. The CDR3 totals 16 residues. CDR1 is MNHEY, CDR2 SVGAGI, per germline. The J segment lost 2 bases and the V segment lost 0 bases, leaving 3 bases of the junction unmatched. CDR3 DNA sequence: TGTGCCAGCAGTTACTCTATGACAGGGGGCAACTATGGCTACACCTTC. As protein: CASSYSMTGGNYGYTF.

The CDR3 loop reads CASSYQRQGPYEQYF. CDR3 DNA sequence: TGTGCCAGCAGTTACCAACGACAGGGACCCTACGAGCAGTACTTC. This sequence joins TRBV7-2 and TRBJ2-7; 7 bases line up with TRBD1. Trimming removed 6 bases from V and 2 bases from J; junction bases left unmatched: 10. The CDR3 length is 15 residues. Germline V CDR1 and CDR2: SGHTA, FQGNSA.

V and J are TRBV25-1 and TRBJ2-1; 9 bases line up with TRBD2. CDR3 length: 17 amino acids. The germline V gene has CDR1 MGHDK and CDR2 SYGVNS. The J segment lost 4 bases and the V segment lost 3 bases, leaving 10 bases of the junction unmatched. DNA for the CDR3: TGTGCCAGCAGTGAGTATTTCGCGGGAGGGGGATACAATGAGCAGTTCTTC. Amino acids: CASSEYFAGGGYNEQFF.

In its sample, this clone was seen a few times. The rearrangement links TRBV28 to TRBJ1-2, with D perhaps matching TRBD1 (5 bases). V was clipped by 2 bases and J by 4 bases, with 17 bases between them. Germline V CDR1 and CDR2: MDHEN, SYDVKM. The CDR3 length is 16 residues. CDR3 sequence: CASSLTHLRQGYGYTF. DNA for the CDR3: TGTGCCAGCAGTTTAACCCACCTCCGGCAGGGCTATGGCTACACCTTC.

The gene calls are TRBV5-8 and TRBJ2-7, with 10 nucleotides matching TRBD2. Trimming removed 3 bases from V and 0 bases from J; junction bases left unmatched: 9. In germline, CDR1 is SGHTS, CDR2 YDEGEE. This CDR3 has 17 amino acids. CDR3 in amino acids: CASSSSGLAEPSYEQYF. CDR3 coding DNA: TGTGCCAGCAGCTCCTCTGGACTAGCGGAACCCTCCTACGAGCAGTACTTC. Full variable domain (remainder filled in from reference TRBV5-8 and TRBJ2-7): EAGVTQSPTHLIKTRGQQATLRCSPISGHTSVYWYQQALGLGLQFLLWYDEGEERNRGNFPPRFSGRQFPNYSSELNVNALELEDSALYLCASSSSGLAEPSYEQYFGPGTRLTVT.

This chain connects TRBV5-1 to TRBJ1-1; no firm D call. This CDR3 is built from 15 residues. V was trimmed by 5 bases and J by 5 bases, leaving 19 bases between them. Germline assignment: CDR1 SGHRS and CDR2 YFSETQ. The CDR3 is CASSSDGFGLTEAFF. CDR3 bases: TGCGCCAGCAGTAGTGACGGGTTCGGATTAACTGAAGCTTTCTTT.

The chain has TRBV29-1 and TRBJ2-7, with D tentatively TRBD1 (6 bases). The CDR3 covers 14 residues. Trimming removed 4 bases at V and 2 bases at J, with 15 bases between. Germline V CDR1 and CDR2: SQVTM, ANQGSEA. The CDR3 DNA is TGCAGCGTTGGGGAACAGGGAGCGACCTACGAGCAGTACTTC. This encodes CSVGEQGATYEQYF.

The CDR3 sequence is CSVEQGGNGELFF. The CDR3 bases are TGCAGCGTTGAACAAGGGGGCAACGGGGAGCTGTTTTTT. V gene TRBV29-1 combines with J gene TRBJ2-2; 7 bases map to TRBD1. J lost 7 bases, V lost 2 bases, and 4 bases had no gene match. Per the germline V gene, CDR1 is SQVTM and CDR2 is ANQGSEA. The CDR3 covers 13 residues.

The CDR3 nucleotides are TGTGCCAGCAGCCCCGCCCGGGGACTAGCGGGAGTAATCGGGGAGCTGTTTTTT. Translating it yields CASSPARGLAGVIGELFF. The rearrangement links TRBV13 to TRBJ2-2, with 14 nucleotides matching TRBD2. There are 18 residues in the CDR3. Germline V gives CDR1 PRHDT, CDR2 FYEKMQ (reference sequence). With V trimmed by 5 bases and J by 7 bases, 12 bases remained unmatched.

The gene calls are TRBV11-2 and TRBJ1-1, with unresolved D. The CDR3 spans 13 residues. Germline loops: CDR1 SGHAT, CDR2 FQNNGV. V lost 5 bases to trimming and J lost 4 bases, with 11 bases between them. The DNA for the CDR3 is TGTGCCAGCAGCCCCCGGGGTATCACTGAAGCTTTCTTT. It specifies CASSPRGITEAFF.

The chain has TRBV5-1 and TRBJ1-1; D perhaps matches TRBD1 (5 bases). This CDR3 is built from 12 residues. In germline, CDR1 is SGHRS, CDR2 YFSETQ. Trimming took off 4 bases at V and 8 bases at J, with 12 bases between the two ends. Written as DNA, the CDR3 is TGCGCCAGCAGCAGAGACAGTAACGAAGCTTTCTTT. It codes for CASSRDSNEAFF.

The genes are TRBV25-1 and TRBJ2-3; 8 bases are shared with TRBD2. Germline loops: CDR1 MGHDK, CDR2 SYGVNS. CDR3 length: 16 amino acids. V shed 5 bases and J 5 bases; nucleotides not matched to a gene: 12. The CDR3 coding sequence is TGTGCCAGCAGTACCCTTCGGGAGGGGCATATAGATACGCAGTATTTT. The encoded protein is CASSTLREGHIDTQYF.

This clone was seen more than once but under ten times. J is TRBJ1-2 and V is TRBV14; 8 positions agree with TRBD1. Germline V gene data show CDR1 as SGHDN and CDR2 as FVKESK. The CDR3 contains 15 residues. The V gene end was trimmed by 2 bases and the J gene end by 4 bases; junction bases not matched to a gene: 6. As DNA, the CDR3 is TGTGCCAGCAGCCAAAGGGCAGGGGGCGTCTATGGCTACACCTTC. The encoded protein is CASSQRAGGVYGYTF.

This clone has a single count. This CDR3 reads CASMGESGTPSYEQYF. The CDR3 nucleotides are TGTGCCAGCATGGGGGAAAGCGGGACACCGTCCTACGAGCAGTACTTC. The rearrangement joins TRBV27 to TRBJ2-7, with D possibly matching TRBD2 (7 bases). The CDR3 has 16 residues. The germline gives CDR1 MNHEY, CDR2 SMNVEV (reference sequence). V lost 7 bases and J lost 1, with 20 bases in between.

This clone was counted once. The chain carries TRBV7-2 and TRBJ1-2; D is perhaps TRBD1 (6 bases). CDR1 and CDR2 from the germline V gene are SGHTA and FQGNSA. Trimming removed 5 bases from V and 3 bases from J, with 25 bases in between. CDR3 length: 18 amino acids. CDR3 sequence: CASSHPQLTGQSYYGYTF. The CDR3 DNA is TGTGCCAGCAGCCACCCCCAGTTGACAGGCCAGTCGTACTATGGCTACACCTTC.

The rearrangement uses TRBV19 and TRBJ2-2; 7 bases are shared with TRBD2. Germline V gene sequence: CDR1 LNHDA, CDR2 SQIVND (reference sequence). The V segment lost 8 bases and the J segment 4 bases; nucleotides outside the gene matches: 7. The CDR3 sequence is 14 residues long. CDR3 nucleotides: TGTGCCAGTCACCCCGGGACTACCACCGGGGAGCTGTTTTTT. Translated, it gives CASHPGTTTGELFF.

The V call is TRBV5-1, the J call TRBJ2-2; 10 bases agree with TRBD1. CDR1 and CDR2 (germline): SGHRS, YFSETQ. The junction had 7 bases not matched to a gene; V was cut back by 4 bases and J by 7 bases. The CDR3 totals 15 residues. The CDR3 nucleotides read TGCGCCAGCAGCCAGAGGACAGGGGGTAGCGGGGAGCTGTTTTTT. It is translated as CASSQRTGGSGELFF. Full variable domain (outside the CDR3, taken from reference TRBV5-1 and TRBJ2-2): KAGVTQTPRYLIKTRGQQVTLSCSPISGHRSVSWYQQTPGQGLQFLFEYFSETQRNKGNFPGRFSGRQFSNSRSEMNVSTLELGDSALYLCASSQRTGGSGELFFGEGSRLTVL.

This rearrangement joins TRBV16 to TRBJ2-5, with D unresolved. Germline-derived CDR1 and CDR2 are KGHSY and FQNENV. Trimming stripped 0 bases from V and 0 bases from J, with 5 bases between. The CDR3 has 14 amino acids. The DNA for the CDR3 is TGTGCCAGCAGCCAATCCGCGTACCAAGAGACCCAGTACTTC. Protein: CASSQSAYQETQYF.

The gene calls are TRBV5-1 and TRBJ1-2; 7 nucleotides match TRBD1. Per germline, CDR1 SGHRS and CDR2 YFSETQ. The CDR3 has 14 residues. V shed 3 bases, J shed 0 bases, and the junction held 2 bases outside the gene matches. The CDR3 spells CASSSDRTNYGYTF. The CDR3 nucleotides read TGCGCCAGCAGCTCGGACAGGACTAACTATGGCTACACCTTC.

The V gene is TRBV2, the J gene TRBJ2-7; 8 bases line up with TRBD1. In germline, CDR1 is SNHLY, CDR2 FYNNEI. The CDR3 covers 14 residues. J gave up 3 bases and V 3 bases, and 4 bases lay outside the gene matches. The CDR3 DNA follows: TGTGCCAGCAGTGAGGACAGGGTTTACTACGAGCAGTACTTC. This gives the protein CASSEDRVYYEQYF.

This clone was detected only a few times. The chain couples TRBV6-6 to TRBJ1-2, with TRBD1 as a possible D gene (5 bases). The V end lost 0 bases, the J end lost 8 bases, and 7 bases lay between the germline ends. The CDR3 is 12 residues long. Germline loops: CDR1 MNHNY, CDR2 SVGAGI (reference sequence). This CDR3 is CASSYSDSGYTF. DNA for the CDR3: TGTGCCAGCAGTTACTCCGACAGCGGCTACACCTTC.

With regard to this clone: A read error may produce the germline difference seen at one junction end. The chain joins TRBV29-1 to TRBJ1-6, with D perhaps TRBD1 (5 bases). The V gene's germline CDR1 is SQVTM and CDR2 ANQGSEA. This CDR3 has 13 amino acids. This chain's CDR3 is CSVASSGGSPPHF. CDR3 bases: TGCAGCGTTGCTTCGTCGGGGGGATCACCCCCCCACTTT. Full variable domain (rest looked up from reference TRBV29-1 and TRBJ1-6): SAVISQKPSRDICQRGTSLTIQCQVDSQVTMMFWYRQQPGQSLTLIATANQGSEATYESGFVIDKFPISRPNLTFSTLTVSNMSPEDSSIYLCSVASSGGSPPHFGNGTRLTVT.

This sequence joins TRBV4-1 and TRBJ1-1, with 11 bases matching TRBD1. The CDR3 sequence is 16 residues long. Germline CDR1 MGHRA, CDR2 YSYEKL. Unmatched junction bases numbered 2, after V lost 1 base and J lost 1 base. The CDR3 loop reads CASSQGGTGGNTEAFF. CDR3 DNA: TGCGCCAGCAGCCAAGGAGGGACAGGGGGGAACACTGAAGCTTTCTTT.

This clone was seen only a few times. This chain links TRBV30 with TRBJ1-5; a weak D match, TRBD1 (6 bases). From germline, CDR1 is GTSNPN and CDR2 SVGIG (reference sequence). The V and J ends lost 2 bases and 4 bases respectively, with 18 bases between them. This CDR3 has 16 amino acids. The CDR3 protein is CAWSSPTGLGNQPQHF. The CDR3 DNA reads TGTGCCTGGAGTTCTCCGACAGGTTTGGGAAATCAGCCCCAGCATTTT.